Following are 26 T cell receptor beta chains from one sample sequenced in a study of T cell responses to AZD1222 COVID-19 vaccine. The protocol was immunoSEQ multiplex PCR, while the TCRdb copy is restricted to in-frame clones and leaves out a portion. The sample carries about 120,000 clones, approximately 90% recorded once. The specimen comprised peripheral blood, sampled on day 0 of AZD1222 vaccination. These receptors were obtained from an adult in good health.

CDR3 in DNA: TGTGCCAGCAGTACCCAGAGGGGTCGAGAATATGGCTACACCTTC. Encoded protein: CASSTQRGREYGYTF. This chain uses TRBV6-2 or TRBV6-3 with TRBJ1-2; perhaps TRBD1 as D (5 bases). This CDR3 has 15 amino acids. Germline CDR1 reads MNHEY; CDR2 reads SVGEGT. Between the trimmed V and J ends, which lost 5 bases and 5 bases, there was a span of 18 bases.

The chain couples TRBV6-5 to TRBJ2-7, with a possible D match to TRBD1 (6 bases). Germline values: CDR1 MNHEY, CDR2 SVGAGI. V was cut by 4 bases and J by 3 bases, with 16 bases left in between. The CDR3 sequence is 15 residues long. CDR3 sequence (DNA): TGTGCCAGCAGTTCCCTAGGACAGCCCCTCTACGAGCAGTACTTC. It specifies CASSSLGQPLYEQYF.

The chain's CDR3 is CASSPRQGREKLFF. CDR3 sequence (DNA): TGTGCCAGCTCGCCCCGACAGGGTAGGGAAAAACTGTTTTTT. This chain uses TRBV18 with TRBJ1-4; TRBD1 agrees at 7 bases. The CDR3 has 14 amino acids. V lost 6 bases, J lost 8 bases, and 9 bases stayed unmatched. Germline CDR1 reads KGHSH; CDR2 reads LQKENI.

J is TRBJ1-5 and V is TRBV3-1 (or the pseudogene TRBV3-2); 9 bases fit TRBD1. Germline CDR1 and CDR2: LGHDT and YNNKEL (reference sequence). Trimming at V came to 2 bases and at J to 7 bases, leaving 12 bases not matched to a gene. The CDR3 is 17 amino acids. This CDR3 is CASSQPYRGRDRQPQHF. DNA for the CDR3: TGTGCCAGCAGCCAACCTTACAGGGGGCGCGACAGGCAGCCCCAGCATTTT.

V gene TRBV20-1 combines with J gene TRBJ1-2; 7 bases match TRBD1. Germline V gives CDR1 DFQATT, CDR2 SNEGSKA (reference sequence). V trimming: 6 bases; J trimming: 8 bases; junction bases outside the gene matches: 6. CDR3 length equals 11 residues. Here the CDR3 reads CSALRGKGYTF. CDR3 DNA: TGCAGTGCCCTCAGGGGGAAGGGCTACACCTTC.

The V gene is TRBV5-1, the J gene TRBJ2-3; the match to TRBD1 covers 12 bases. The CDR3 is made up of 18 amino acids. Trimming took 0 bases from V and 6 from J; bases not matched to a gene: 11. Looked up from germline, CDR1 is SGHRS and CDR2 is YFSETQ. CDR3 sequence (DNA): TGCGCCAGCAGCTTGGCCGATACGGGACAGGGGGCGTGGGATACGCAGTATTTT. This gives the protein CASSLADTGQGAWDTQYF. The variable domain in full, completed from reference TRBV5-1 and TRBJ2-3, reads KAGVTQTPRYLIKTRGQQVTLSCSPISGHRSVSWYQQTPGQGLQFLFEYFSETQRNKGNFPGRFSGRQFSNSRSEMNVSTLELGDSALYLCASSLADTGQGAWDTQYFGPGTRLTVL.

The rearrangement uses TRBV9 and TRBJ1-6; 7 bases line up with TRBD1. CDR1 is SGDLS, CDR2 YYNGEE, per germline. The ends lost 4 bases at V and 7 bases at J; junction bases unmatched: 5. CDR3 size: 14 residues. The CDR3 is CASSPRQGNSPLHF. CDR3 coding DNA: TGTGCCAGCAGCCCCCGACAGGGAAATTCACCCCTCCACTTT.

The V and J genes are TRBV5-1 and TRBJ2-5, with 11 positions matching TRBD1. The CDR3 loop spans 15 amino acids. The germline CDR1 and CDR2 sequences are SGHRS and YFSETQ. Trimming removed 4 bases from V and 4 bases from J; junction bases left unmatched: 6. The CDR3 is CASSPRDRGGETQYF. DNA of the CDR3: TGCGCCAGCAGCCCCAGGGACAGGGGGGGAGAGACCCAGTACTTC.

V is TRBV4-3 and J is TRBJ1-2; 8 bases fit TRBD1. The CDR3 has 15 residues. J lost 4 bases, V lost 4 bases, and 8 bases had no gene match. The germline V gene encodes CDR1 LGHNA and CDR2 YSLEER. The CDR3 spells CASSPGRGPGYGYTF. CDR3 coding DNA: TGCGCCAGCAGCCCGGGCAGGGGGCCCGGCTATGGCTACACCTTC.

The chain is built from TRBV29-1 and TRBJ2-7, with 11 bases fitting TRBD2. The germline V gene has CDR1 SQVTM and CDR2 ANQGSEA. The CDR3 has 13 amino acids. V lost 5 bases, J lost 2 bases, and 2 bases stayed unmatched. CDR3 protein: CSVRLAGPYEQYF. In DNA, the CDR3 is TGCAGCGTTCGACTAGCGGGGCCCTACGAGCAGTACTTC.

V is TRBV7-9 and J is TRBJ2-3; D may match TRBD1 or TRBD2 (5 bases each). The V gene's germline CDR1 is SEHNR and CDR2 FQNEAQ (reference sequence). The CDR3 extends over 14 amino acids. Trimming took 6 bases from V and 0 from J, leaving 10 bases between them. CDR3 loop: CASRDGASTDTQYF. CDR3 in DNA: TGTGCCAGCAGGGACGGGGCGAGCACAGATACGCAGTATTTT.

The chain carries TRBV24-1 and TRBJ2-7; D is ambiguous. The CDR3 has 13 amino acids. Germline CDR1 KGHDR, CDR2 SFDVKD. V lost 2 bases, J lost 8 bases, and 12 bases lay in between. As DNA, the CDR3 is TGTGCCACCAGTGATTCAGCAGACTTCAAGCAGTACTTC. It codes for CATSDSADFKQYF.

V usage is TRBV2 and J usage is TRBJ2-1, with no clear D. Between the trimmed V and J ends, which lost 1 base and 12 bases, there was a span of 7 bases. CDR3 length: 11 residues. Germline V gives CDR1 SNHLY, CDR2 FYNNEI. The CDR3 region is CASSEEGLQFF. The CDR3 nucleotides are TGTGCCAGCAGTGAAGAGGGCTTGCAGTTCTTC.

The sample holds a few counts of this clone. The genes are TRBV15 and TRBJ1-1, with TRBD1 identical over 7 bases. Germline CDR1 and CDR2: LNHNV and YYDKDF (reference sequence). Trimming removed 0 bases from V and 6 bases from J; junction bases left unmatched: 4. The length of the CDR3 is 14 residues. The CDR3 spells CATSRDVQGSEAFF. CDR3 nucleotides: TGTGCCACCAGCAGAGATGTACAGGGGTCTGAAGCTTTCTTT.

V gene TRBV18 combines with J gene TRBJ2-4; either TRBD1 or TRBD2 may fit D (5 bases each). The CDR3 is 18 amino acids. Trimming cost V 2 bases and J 0 bases, with 17 bases left between them. Germline CDR1 KGHSH, CDR2 LQKENI. The CDR3 here is CASSPEPTGPLAKNIQYF. CDR3 sequence (DNA): TGTGCCAGCTCACCAGAACCGACGGGACCCTTAGCCAAAAACATTCAGTACTTC. Full variable domain (rest looked up from reference TRBV18 and TRBJ2-4): NAGVMQNPRHLVRRRGQEARLRCSPMKGHSHVYWYRQLPEEGLKFMVYLQKENIIDESGMPKERFSAEFPKEGPSILRIQQVVRGDSAAYFCASSPEPTGPLAKNIQYFGAGTRLSVL.

The chain joins TRBV6-6 to TRBJ1-6; a weak D match, TRBD1 (5 bases). The CDR3 is 14 amino acids. Germline lookup yields CDR1 MNHNY and CDR2 SVGAGI (reference sequence). Deletions cut 2 bases from V and 10 bases from J, with 12 bases between. The CDR3: CASSYVQEGSPLHF. The CDR3 DNA reads as TGTGCCAGCAGTTACGTGCAGGAGGGGTCACCCCTCCACTTT.

The chain recombines TRBV19 with TRBJ2-5; 9 bases line up with TRBD1. This CDR3 comprises 15 residues. The germline V gene has CDR1 LNHDA and CDR2 SQIVND (reference sequence). V was pared by 5 bases and J by 5 bases, with 9 bases of the junction left unmatched. DNA for the CDR3: TGTGCCAGTAGTTTGGCCGGGACAGGGCGGGAGACCCAGTACTTC. Translating gives CASSLAGTGRETQYF.

V and J are TRBV10-2 and TRBJ2-2; 11 bases match TRBD2. CDR1 and CDR2 from the germline V gene are WSHSY and SAAADI. There are 15 residues in the CDR3. The ends lost 4 bases at V and 4 bases at J; junction bases unmatched: 2. The CDR3 spells CASSAGTSGTGELFF. The CDR3, as DNA: TGCGCCAGCAGTGCCGGGACTAGCGGCACCGGGGAGCTGTTTTTT.

V is TRBV10-3 and J is TRBJ1-1; D call uncertain. The germline CDR1 and CDR2 sequences are ENHRY and SYGVKD. The CDR3 is 15 residues long. Trimming left V 0 bases short and J 3 bases short, with 11 bases between. As DNA, the CDR3 is TGTGCCATCAGTGAGTCGAGCCGCGGGGACACTGAAGCTTTCTTT. Its protein is CAISESSRGDTEAFF.

The chain employs TRBV19 and TRBJ1-4, with a weak D call TRBD1 (5 bases). The V end was cut by 3 bases, the J end by 5 bases, with 16 bases between. The CDR3 length is 16 residues. The germline V gene has CDR1 LNHDA and CDR2 SQIVND (reference sequence). CDR3 sequence reads: CASSMQAGTGNEKLFF. Written as DNA, the CDR3 is TGTGCCAGTAGTATGCAAGCCGGGACCGGGAATGAAAAACTGTTTTTT.

The CDR3 reads CASSLGSPYEQYF. The CDR3 region has the DNA TGTGCCAGCAGCTTAGGGTCCCCATACGAGCAGTACTTC. The chain recombines TRBV7-8 with TRBJ2-7, with D hard to call. Germline lookup yields CDR1 SGHVS and CDR2 FQNEAQ. CDR3 size: 13 residues. With 1 base removed from V and 4 bases from J, the gap between germline ends came to 8 bases.

The chain couples TRBV5-4 to TRBJ2-7; D perhaps matches TRBD1 (5 bases). V lost 0 bases and J lost 2, with 15 bases in between. The CDR3 consists of 16 residues. Germline V gene sequence: CDR1 SGHNT, CDR2 YYREEE (reference sequence). The DNA of the CDR3 is TGTGCCAGCAGCTTGGGGGGCAGGGTTCTACCCTACGAGCAGTACTTC. Its protein product is CASSLGGRVLPYEQYF.

This chain connects TRBV5-1 to TRBJ1-5; D is unclear. Germline assignment: CDR1 SGHRS and CDR2 YFSETQ. V lost 0 bases, J lost 6 bases, and 13 bases lay in between. CDR3 size: 15 residues. In nucleotides, the CDR3 is TGCGCCAGCAGCTTGGAAGGCGGGTCCGGTCAGCCCCAGCATTTT. Translating it yields CASSLEGGSGQPQHF.

The chain recombines TRBV18 with TRBJ1-1; D is unclear. V shed 2 bases and J shed 6 bases, with 19 bases lying between them. CDR3 length: 16 amino acids. Looked up from germline, CDR1 is KGHSH and CDR2 is LQKENI. The CDR3 sequence: CASSPGISAGGAEAFF. DNA of the CDR3: TGTGCCAGCTCACCAGGGATCTCAGCGGGCGGGGCTGAAGCTTTCTTT.

The chain is built from TRBV7-6 and TRBJ2-7; the D gene is possibly TRBD1 (5 bases). V shed 1 base and J shed 5 bases, with 12 bases lying between them. The CDR3 is 14 residues long. Germline lookup yields CDR1 SGHVS and CDR2 FNYEAQ. CDR3 sequence: CASSLETEDNEQYF. In DNA form, the CDR3 reads TGTGCCAGCAGCTTAGAGACAGAAGACAACGAGCAGTACTTC.

The chain employs TRBV7-9 and TRBJ1-2; 9 nucleotides align to TRBD1. Trimming cost V 2 bases and J 6 bases; bases outside gene matches: 10. Germline values: CDR1 SEHNR, CDR2 FQNEAQ (reference sequence). CDR3 length equals 16 residues. The CDR3 DNA reads TGTGCCAGCAGCTTAAGTTGGGACAGGGAACAAAATGGCTACACCTTC. This encodes CASSLSWDREQNGYTF.